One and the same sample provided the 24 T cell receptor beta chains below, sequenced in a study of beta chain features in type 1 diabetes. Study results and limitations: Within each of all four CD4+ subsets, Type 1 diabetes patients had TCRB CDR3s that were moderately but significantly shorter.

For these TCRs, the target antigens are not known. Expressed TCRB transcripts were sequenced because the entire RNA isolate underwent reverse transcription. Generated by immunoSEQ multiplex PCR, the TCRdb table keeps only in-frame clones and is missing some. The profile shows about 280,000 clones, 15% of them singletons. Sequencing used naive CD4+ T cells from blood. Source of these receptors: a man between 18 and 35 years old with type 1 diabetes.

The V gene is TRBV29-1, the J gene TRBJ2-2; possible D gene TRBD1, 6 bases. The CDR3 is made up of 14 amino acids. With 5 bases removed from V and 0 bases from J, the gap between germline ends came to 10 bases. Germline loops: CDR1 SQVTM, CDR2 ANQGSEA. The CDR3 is CSVYGTPNTGELFF. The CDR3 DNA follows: TGCAGCGTTTACGGGACACCGAACACCGGGGAGCTGTTTTTT.

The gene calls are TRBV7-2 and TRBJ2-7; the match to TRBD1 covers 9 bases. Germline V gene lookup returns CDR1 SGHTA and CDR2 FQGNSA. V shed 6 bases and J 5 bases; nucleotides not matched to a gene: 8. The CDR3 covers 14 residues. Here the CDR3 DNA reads TGTGCCAGCAGTAGAATGGGACAGGGAAACGAGCAGTACTTC. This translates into CASSRMGQGNEQYF.

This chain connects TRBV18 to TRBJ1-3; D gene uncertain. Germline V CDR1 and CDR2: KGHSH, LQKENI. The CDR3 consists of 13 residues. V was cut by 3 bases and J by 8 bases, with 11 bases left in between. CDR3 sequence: CASSPTVPDTIYF. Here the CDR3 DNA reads TGTGCCAGCTCACCCACAGTACCGGACACCATATATTTT.

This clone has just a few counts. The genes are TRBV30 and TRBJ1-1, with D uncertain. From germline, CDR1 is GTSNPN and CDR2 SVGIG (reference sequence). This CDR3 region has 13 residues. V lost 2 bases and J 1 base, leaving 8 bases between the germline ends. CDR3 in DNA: TGTGCCTGGAGTAGATCGAGGAACACTGAAGCTTTCTTT. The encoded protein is CAWSRSRNTEAFF.

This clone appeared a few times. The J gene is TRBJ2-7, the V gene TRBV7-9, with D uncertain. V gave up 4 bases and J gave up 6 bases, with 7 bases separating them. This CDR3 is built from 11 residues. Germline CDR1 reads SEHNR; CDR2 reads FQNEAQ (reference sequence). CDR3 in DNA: TGTGCCAGCAGCTCGAGTTCCGAGCAGTACTTC. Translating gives CASSSSSEQYF. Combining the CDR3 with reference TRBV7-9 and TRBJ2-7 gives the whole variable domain DTGVSQNPRHKITKRGQNVTFRCDPISEHNRLYWYRQTLGQGPEFLTYFQNEAQLEKSRLLSDRFSAERPKGSFSTLEIQRTEQGDSAMYLCASSSSSEQYFGPGTRLTVT.

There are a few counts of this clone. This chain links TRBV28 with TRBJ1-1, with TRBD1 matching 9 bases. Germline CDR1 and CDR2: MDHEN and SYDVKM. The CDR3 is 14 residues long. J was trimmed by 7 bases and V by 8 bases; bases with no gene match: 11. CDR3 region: CASCGRTGDLEAFF. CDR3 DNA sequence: TGTGCCAGCTGTGGGCGGACAGGGGATCTTGAAGCTTTCTTT.

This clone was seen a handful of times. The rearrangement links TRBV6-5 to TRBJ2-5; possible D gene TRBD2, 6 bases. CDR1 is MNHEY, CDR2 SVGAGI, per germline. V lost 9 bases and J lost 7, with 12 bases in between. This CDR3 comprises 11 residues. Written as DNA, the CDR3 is TGTGCCAGTCAGTTGGGGGGGACCCAGTACTTC. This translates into CASQLGGTQYF.

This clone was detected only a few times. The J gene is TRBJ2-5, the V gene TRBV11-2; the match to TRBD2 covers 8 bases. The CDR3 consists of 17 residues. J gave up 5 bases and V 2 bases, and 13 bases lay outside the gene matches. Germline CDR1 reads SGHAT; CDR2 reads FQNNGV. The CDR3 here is CASSLIGVTGGRETQYF. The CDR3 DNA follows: TGTGCCAGCAGCTTAATTGGGGTAACGGGGGGGCGCGAGACCCAGTACTTC.

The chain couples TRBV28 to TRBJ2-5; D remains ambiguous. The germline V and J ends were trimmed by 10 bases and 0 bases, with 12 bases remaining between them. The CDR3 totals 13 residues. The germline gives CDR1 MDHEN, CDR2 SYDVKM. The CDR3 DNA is TGTGCCACTAAGCGAGAGGACCAAGAGACCCAGTACTTC. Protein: CATKREDQETQYF.

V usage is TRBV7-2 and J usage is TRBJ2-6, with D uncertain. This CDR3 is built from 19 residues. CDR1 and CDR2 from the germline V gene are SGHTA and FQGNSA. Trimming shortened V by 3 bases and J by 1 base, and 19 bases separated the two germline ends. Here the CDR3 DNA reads TGTGCCAGCAGCTTGATGGTGGGTTTTGGGCAGTCTGGGGCCAACGTCCTGACTTTC. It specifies CASSLMVGFGQSGANVLTF.

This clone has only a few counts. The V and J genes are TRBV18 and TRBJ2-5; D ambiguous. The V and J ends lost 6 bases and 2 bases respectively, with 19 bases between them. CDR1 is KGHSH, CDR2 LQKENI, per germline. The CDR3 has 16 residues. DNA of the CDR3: TGTGCCAGCTCCCGAAGTCAGGCTATCGTACAAGAGACCCAGTACTTC. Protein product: CASSRSQAIVQETQYF.

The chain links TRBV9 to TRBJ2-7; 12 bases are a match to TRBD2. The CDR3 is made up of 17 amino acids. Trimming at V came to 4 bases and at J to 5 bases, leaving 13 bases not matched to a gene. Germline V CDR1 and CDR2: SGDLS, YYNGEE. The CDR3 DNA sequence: TGTGCCAGCAGCCCCAAGGGGGGACTAGCGGGTTCCCACGAGCAGTACTTC. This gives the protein CASSPKGGLAGSHEQYF.

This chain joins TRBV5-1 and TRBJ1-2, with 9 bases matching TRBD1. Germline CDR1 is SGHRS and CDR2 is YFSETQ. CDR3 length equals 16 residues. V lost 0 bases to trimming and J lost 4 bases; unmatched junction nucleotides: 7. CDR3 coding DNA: TGCGCCAGCAGCTTGGCCGGGACAGGGTTTTCCTATGGCTACACCTTC. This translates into CASSLAGTGFSYGYTF.

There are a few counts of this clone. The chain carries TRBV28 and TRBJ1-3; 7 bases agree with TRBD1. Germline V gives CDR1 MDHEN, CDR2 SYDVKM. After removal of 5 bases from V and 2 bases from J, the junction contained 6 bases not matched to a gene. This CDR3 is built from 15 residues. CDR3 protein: CASSPGQAAGNTIYF. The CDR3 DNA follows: TGTGCCAGCAGTCCCGGACAGGCGGCTGGAAACACCATATATTTT.

CDR3 DNA: TGTGCCAGCAGCGCAGGGGAAGTGAGCACTGAAGCTTTCTTT. This translates into CASSAGEVSTEAFF. The gene calls are TRBV9 and TRBJ1-1; D is perhaps TRBD1 (6 bases). Trimming took 3 bases from V and 4 from J, leaving 13 bases between them. The CDR3 consists of 14 residues. Germline V gene lookup returns CDR1 SGDLS and CDR2 YYNGEE.

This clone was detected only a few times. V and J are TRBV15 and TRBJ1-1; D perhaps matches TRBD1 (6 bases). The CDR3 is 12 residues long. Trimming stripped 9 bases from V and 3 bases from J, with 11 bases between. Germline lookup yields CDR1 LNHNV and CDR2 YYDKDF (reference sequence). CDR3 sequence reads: CATRGSYTEAFF. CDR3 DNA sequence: TGTGCCACGAGGGGGTCCTACACTGAAGCTTTCTTT.

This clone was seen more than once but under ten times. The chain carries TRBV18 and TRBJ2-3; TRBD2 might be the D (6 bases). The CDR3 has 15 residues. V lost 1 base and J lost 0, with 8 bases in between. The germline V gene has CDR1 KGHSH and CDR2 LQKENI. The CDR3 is CASSPRAGSTDTQYF. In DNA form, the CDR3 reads TGTGCCAGCTCACCACGGGCGGGGAGCACAGATACGCAGTATTTT.

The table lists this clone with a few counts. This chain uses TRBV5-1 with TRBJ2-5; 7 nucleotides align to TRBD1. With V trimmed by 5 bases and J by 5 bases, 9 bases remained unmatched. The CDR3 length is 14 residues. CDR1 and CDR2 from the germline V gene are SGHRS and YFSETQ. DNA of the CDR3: TGCGCCAGCAGTCGACAGGGTGGGAGCGAGACCCAGTACTTC. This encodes CASSRQGGSETQYF.

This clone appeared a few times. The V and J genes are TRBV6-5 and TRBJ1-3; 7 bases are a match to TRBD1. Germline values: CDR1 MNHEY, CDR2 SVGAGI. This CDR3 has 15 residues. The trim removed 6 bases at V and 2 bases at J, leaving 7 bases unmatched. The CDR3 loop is CASRRSQGAGNTIYF. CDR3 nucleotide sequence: TGTGCCAGCAGACGATCGCAGGGGGCTGGAAACACCATATATTTT.

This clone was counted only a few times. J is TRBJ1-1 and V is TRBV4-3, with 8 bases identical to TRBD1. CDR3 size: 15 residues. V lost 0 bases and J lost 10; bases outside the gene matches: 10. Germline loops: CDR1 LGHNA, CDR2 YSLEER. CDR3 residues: CASSQDKNRGDGAFF. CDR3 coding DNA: TGCGCCAGCAGCCAAGACAAGAACAGGGGGGATGGAGCTTTCTTT.

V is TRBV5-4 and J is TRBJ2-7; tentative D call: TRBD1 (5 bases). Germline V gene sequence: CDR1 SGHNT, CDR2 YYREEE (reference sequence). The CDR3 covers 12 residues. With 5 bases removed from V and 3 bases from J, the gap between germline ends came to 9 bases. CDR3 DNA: TGTGCCAGCAGGGGGCCCGGCTACGAGCAGTACTTC. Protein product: CASRGPGYEQYF.

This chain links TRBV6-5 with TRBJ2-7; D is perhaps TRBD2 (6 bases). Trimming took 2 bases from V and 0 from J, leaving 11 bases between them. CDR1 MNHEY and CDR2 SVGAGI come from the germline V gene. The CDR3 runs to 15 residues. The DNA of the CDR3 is TGTGCCAGCAGTTACGTGGGACTGACCTCCTACGAGCAGTACTTC. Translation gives CASSYVGLTSYEQYF.

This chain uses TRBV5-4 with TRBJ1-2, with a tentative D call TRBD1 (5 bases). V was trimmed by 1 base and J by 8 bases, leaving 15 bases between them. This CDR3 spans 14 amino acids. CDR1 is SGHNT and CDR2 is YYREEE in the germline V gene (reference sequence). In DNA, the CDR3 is TGTGCCAGCAGCTTGACAGGCCAAGGGAGGGGCTACACCTTC. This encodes CASSLTGQGRGYTF.

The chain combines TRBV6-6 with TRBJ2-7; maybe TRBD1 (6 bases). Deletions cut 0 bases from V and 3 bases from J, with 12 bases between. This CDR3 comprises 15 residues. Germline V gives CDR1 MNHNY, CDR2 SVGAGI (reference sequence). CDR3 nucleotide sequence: TGTGCCAGCAGTTACTCGTTGACAGGAGACTACGAGCAGTACTTC. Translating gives CASSYSLTGDYEQYF.